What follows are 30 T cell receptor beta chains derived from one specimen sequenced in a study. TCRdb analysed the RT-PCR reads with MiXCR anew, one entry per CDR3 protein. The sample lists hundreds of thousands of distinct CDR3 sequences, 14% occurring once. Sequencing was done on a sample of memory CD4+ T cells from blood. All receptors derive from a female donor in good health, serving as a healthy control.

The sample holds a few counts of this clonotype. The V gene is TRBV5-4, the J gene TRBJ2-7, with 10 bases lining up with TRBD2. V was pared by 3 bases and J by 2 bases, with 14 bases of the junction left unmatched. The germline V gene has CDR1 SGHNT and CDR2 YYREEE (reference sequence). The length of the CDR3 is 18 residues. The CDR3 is CASSSNVPGLASAYEQYF. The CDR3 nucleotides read TGTGCCAGCAGCTCCAACGTCCCGGGACTAGCGTCCGCCTACGAGCAGTACTTC.

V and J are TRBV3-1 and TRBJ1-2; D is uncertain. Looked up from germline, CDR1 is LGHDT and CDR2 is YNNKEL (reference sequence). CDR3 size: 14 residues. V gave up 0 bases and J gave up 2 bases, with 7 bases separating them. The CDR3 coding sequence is TGTGCCAGCAGCCAAGAATCCTGGAACTATGGCTACACCTTC. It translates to CASSQESWNYGYTF.

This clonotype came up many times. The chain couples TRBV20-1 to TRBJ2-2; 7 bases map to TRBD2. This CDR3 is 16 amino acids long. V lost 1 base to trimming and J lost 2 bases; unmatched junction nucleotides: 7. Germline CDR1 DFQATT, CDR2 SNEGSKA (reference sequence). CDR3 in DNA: TGCAGTGCTAGAGGTGGGAGCGGGGCAAACACCGGGGAGCTGTTTTTT. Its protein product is CSARGGSGANTGELFF.

The CDR3, as DNA: TGTGCCAGCAGCTTAGGAGCGGGAGTCGACACCGGGGAGCTGTTTTTT. Its translation is CASSLGAGVDTGELFF. This chain uses TRBV11-3 with TRBJ2-2; 8 positions match TRBD2. The length of the CDR3 is 16 residues. V trimming: 1 base; J trimming: 3 bases; junction bases outside the gene matches: 4. Germline V gene lookup returns CDR1 SGHNT and CDR2 YENEEA. The full variable domain, in which reference TRBV11-3 and TRBJ2-2 provide the parts outside the CDR3, is EAGVVQSPRYKIIEKKQPVAFWCNPISGHNTLYWYLQNLGQGPELLIRYENEEAVDDSQLPKDRFSAERLKGVDSTLKIQPAELGDSAVYLCASSLGAGVDTGELFFGEGSRLTVL.

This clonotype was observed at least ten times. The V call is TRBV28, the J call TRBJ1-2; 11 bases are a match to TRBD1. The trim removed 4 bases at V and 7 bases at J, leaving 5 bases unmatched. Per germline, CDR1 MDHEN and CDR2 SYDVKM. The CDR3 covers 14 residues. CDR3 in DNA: TGTGCCAGCAGTTCCTCCGGGACAGGGGGTGGCTACACCTTC. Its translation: CASSSSGTGGGYTF.

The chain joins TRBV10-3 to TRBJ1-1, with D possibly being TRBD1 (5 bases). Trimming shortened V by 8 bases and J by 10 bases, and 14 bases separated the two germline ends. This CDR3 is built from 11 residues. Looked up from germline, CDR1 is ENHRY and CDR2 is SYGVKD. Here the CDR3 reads CAILSTGRAFF. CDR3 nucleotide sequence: TGTGCCATCCTTTCTACAGGACGAGCTTTCTTT.

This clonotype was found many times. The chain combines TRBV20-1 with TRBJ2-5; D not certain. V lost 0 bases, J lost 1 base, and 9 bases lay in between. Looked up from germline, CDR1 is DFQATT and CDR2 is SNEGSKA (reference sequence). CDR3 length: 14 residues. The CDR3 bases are TGCAGTGCTAGAGATACCGCGTCCCAAGAGACCCAGTACTTC. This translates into CSARDTASQETQYF.

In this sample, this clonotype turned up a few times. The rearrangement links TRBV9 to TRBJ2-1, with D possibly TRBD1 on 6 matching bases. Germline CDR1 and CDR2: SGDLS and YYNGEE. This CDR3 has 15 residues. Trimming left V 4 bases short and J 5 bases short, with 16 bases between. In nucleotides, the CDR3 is TGTGCCAGCAGCTCAACAGGGACCCAAAACAATGAGCAGTTCTTC. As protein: CASSSTGTQNNEQFF.

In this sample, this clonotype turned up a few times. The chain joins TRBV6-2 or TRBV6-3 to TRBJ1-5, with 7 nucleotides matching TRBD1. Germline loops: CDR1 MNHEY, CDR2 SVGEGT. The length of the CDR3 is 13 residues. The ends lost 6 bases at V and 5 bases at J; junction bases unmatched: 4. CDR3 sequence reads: CASRQGPYQPQHF. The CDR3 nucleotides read TGTGCCAGCAGACAGGGGCCTTATCAGCCCCAGCATTTT.

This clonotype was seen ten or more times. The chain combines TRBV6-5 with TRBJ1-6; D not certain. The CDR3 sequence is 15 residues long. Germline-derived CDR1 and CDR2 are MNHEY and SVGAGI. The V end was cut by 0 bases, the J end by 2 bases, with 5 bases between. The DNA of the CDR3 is TGTGCCAGCAGTTACTCGGCAGCCTATAATTCACCCCTCCACTTT. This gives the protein CASSYSAAYNSPLHF.

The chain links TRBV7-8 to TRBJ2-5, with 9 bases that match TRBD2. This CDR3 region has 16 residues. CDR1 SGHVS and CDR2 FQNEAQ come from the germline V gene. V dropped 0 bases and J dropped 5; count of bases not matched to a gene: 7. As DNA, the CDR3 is TGTGCCAGCAGCTTAGCTAGCGGGGGTTCTTGGGAGACCCAGTACTTC. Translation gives CASSLASGGSWETQYF.

The CDR3 is CASTNGTIINNEQFF. The DNA for the CDR3 is TGTGCCAGCACAAACGGGACGATCATCAACAATGAGCAGTTCTTC. V and J are TRBV6-4 and TRBJ2-1, with D possibly called TRBD1 or TRBD2 (5 bases each). Germline V gene lookup returns CDR1 MRHNA and CDR2 SNTAGT. V shed 7 bases and J shed 5 bases, with 18 bases lying between them. This CDR3 has 15 residues.

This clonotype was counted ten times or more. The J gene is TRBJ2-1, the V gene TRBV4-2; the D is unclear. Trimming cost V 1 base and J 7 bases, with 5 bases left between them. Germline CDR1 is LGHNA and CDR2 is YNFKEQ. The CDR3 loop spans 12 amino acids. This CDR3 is CASSQGPNEQFF. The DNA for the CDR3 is TGTGCCAGCAGCCAAGGACCGAATGAGCAGTTCTTC.

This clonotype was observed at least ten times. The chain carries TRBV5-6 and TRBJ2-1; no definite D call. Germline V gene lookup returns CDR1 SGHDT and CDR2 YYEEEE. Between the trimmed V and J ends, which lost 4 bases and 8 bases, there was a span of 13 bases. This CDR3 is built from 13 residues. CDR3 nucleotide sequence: TGTGCCAGCAGCCCTACCCCTAGGGATGAGCAGTTCTTC. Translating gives CASSPTPRDEQFF. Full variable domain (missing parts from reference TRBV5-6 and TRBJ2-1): DAGVTQSPTHLIKTRGQQVTLRCSPKSGHDTVSWYQQALGQGPQFIFQYYEEEERQRGNFPDRFSGHQFPNYSSELNVNALLLGDSALYLCASSPTPRDEQFFGPGTRLTVL.

The CDR3 spells CASSYSSAANEQFF. In DNA form, the CDR3 reads TGTGCCAGCAGTTACTCGTCAGCGGCCAATGAGCAGTTCTTC. This rearrangement joins TRBV6-6 to TRBJ2-1; tentatively, D is TRBD2 (5 bases). Trimming removed 0 bases at V and 6 bases at J, with 9 bases between. This CDR3 is 14 amino acids long. Looked up from germline, CDR1 is MNHNY and CDR2 is SVGAGI (reference sequence).

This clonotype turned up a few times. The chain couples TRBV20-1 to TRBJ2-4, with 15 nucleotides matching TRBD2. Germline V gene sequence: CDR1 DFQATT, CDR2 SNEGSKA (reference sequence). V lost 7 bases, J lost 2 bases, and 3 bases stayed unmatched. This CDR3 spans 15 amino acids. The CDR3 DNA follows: TGCAGTGGGGGGACTAGCGGGGGGACCAAAAACATTCAGTACTTC. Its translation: CSGGTSGGTKNIQYF.

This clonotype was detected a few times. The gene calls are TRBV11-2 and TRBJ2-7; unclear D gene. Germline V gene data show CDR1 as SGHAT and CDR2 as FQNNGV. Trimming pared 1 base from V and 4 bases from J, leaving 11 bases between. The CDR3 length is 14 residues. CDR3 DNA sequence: TGTGCCAGCAGCTTAGGAGAACAAATATACGAGCAGTACTTC. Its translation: CASSLGEQIYEQYF. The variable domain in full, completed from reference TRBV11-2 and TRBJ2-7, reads EAGVAQSPRYKIIEKRQSVAFWCNPISGHATLYWYQQILGQGPKLLIQFQNNGVVDDSQLPKDRFSAERLKGVDSTLKIQPAKLEDSAVYLCASSLGEQIYEQYFGPGTRLTVT.

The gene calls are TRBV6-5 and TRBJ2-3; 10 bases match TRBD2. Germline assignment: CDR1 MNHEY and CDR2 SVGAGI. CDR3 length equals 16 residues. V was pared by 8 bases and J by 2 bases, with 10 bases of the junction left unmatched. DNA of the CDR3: TGTGCCAGCCGTGTGGCACTAGCGGGAACCACAGATACGCAGTATTTT. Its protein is CASRVALAGTTDTQYF.

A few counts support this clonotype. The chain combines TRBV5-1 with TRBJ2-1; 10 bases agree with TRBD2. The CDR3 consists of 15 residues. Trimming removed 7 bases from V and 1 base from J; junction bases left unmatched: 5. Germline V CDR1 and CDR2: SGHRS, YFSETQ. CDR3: CASGTAGGSYNEQFF. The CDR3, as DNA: TGCGCCAGCGGGACAGCGGGAGGGTCCTACAATGAGCAGTTCTTC.

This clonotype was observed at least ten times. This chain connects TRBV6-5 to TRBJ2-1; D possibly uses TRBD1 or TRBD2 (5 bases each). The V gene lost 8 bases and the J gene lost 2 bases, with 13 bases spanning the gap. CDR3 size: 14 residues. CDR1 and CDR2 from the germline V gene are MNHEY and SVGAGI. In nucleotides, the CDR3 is TGTGCCAGCCGGACCGGGACCCCCTACAATGAGCAGTTCTTC. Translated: CASRTGTPYNEQFF.

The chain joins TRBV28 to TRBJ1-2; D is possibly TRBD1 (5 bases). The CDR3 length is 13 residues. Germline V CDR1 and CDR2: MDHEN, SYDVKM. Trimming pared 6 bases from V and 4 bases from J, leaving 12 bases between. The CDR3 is CASSSGTSYGYTF. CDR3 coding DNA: TGTGCCAGCAGCTCCGGGACGTCCTATGGCTACACCTTC.

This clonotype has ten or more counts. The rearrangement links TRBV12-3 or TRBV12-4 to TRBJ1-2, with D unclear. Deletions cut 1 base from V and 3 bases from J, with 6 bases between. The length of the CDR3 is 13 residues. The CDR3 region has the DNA TGTGCCAGCAGTTTAGGGTCGCACTATGGCTACACCTTC. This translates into CASSLGSHYGYTF.

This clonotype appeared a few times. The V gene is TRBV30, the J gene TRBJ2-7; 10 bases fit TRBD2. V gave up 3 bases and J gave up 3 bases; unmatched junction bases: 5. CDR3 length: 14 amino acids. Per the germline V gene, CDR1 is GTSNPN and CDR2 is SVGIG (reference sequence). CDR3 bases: TGTGCCTGGAGGGGACTAGCGAATGACTACGAGCAGTACTTC. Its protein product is CAWRGLANDYEQYF.

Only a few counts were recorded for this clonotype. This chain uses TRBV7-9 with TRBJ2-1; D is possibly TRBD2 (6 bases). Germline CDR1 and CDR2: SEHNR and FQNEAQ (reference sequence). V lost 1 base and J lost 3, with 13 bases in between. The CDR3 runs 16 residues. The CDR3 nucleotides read TGTGCCAGCAGCTTAGACCGGGGGATACTCTACAATGAGCAGTTCTTC. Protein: CASSLDRGILYNEQFF.

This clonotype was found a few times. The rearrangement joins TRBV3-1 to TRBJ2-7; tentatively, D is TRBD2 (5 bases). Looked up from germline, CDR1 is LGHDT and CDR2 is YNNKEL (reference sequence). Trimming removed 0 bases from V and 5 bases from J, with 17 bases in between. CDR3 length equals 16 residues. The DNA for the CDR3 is TGTGCCAGCAGCCAAGATTTTGGAGGTCGGGGAAACGAGCAGTACTTC. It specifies CASSQDFGGRGNEQYF.

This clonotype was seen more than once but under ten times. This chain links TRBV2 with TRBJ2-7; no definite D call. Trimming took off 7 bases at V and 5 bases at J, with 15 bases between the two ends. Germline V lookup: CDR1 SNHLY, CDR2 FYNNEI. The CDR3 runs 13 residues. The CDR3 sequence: CASTGRSRDEQYF. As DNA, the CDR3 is TGTGCCAGCACCGGTAGGTCTCGGGACGAGCAGTACTTC. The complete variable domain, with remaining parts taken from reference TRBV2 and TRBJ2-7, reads EPEVTQTPSHQVTQMGQEVILRCVPISNHLYFYWYRQILGQKVEFLVSFYNNEISEKSEIFDDQFSVERPDGSNFTLKIRSTKLEDSAMYFCASTGRSRDEQYFGPGTRLTVT.

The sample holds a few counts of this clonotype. The chain's CDR3 is CASSKEGHYNEQFF. CDR3 in DNA: TGTGCCAGCAGCAAAGAAGGCCACTACAATGAGCAGTTCTTC. The rearrangement links TRBV21-1 to TRBJ2-1. TRBV21-1 constitutes a pseudogene. There are 14 residues in the CDR3.

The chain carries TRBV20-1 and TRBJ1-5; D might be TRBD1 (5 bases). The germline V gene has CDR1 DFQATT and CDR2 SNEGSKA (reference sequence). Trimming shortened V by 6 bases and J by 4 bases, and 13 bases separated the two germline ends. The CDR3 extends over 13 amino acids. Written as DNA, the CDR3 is TGCAGTGCGTCGAGGGGTCCTAATCAGCCCCAGCATTTT. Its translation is CSASRGPNQPQHF.

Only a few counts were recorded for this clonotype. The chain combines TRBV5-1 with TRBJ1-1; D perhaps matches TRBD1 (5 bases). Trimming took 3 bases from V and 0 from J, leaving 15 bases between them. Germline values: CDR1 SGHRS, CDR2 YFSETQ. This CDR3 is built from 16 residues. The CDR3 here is CASSSPAGHLNTEAFF. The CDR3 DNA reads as TGCGCCAGCAGCTCCCCCGCCGGACACCTGAACACTGAAGCTTTCTTT.

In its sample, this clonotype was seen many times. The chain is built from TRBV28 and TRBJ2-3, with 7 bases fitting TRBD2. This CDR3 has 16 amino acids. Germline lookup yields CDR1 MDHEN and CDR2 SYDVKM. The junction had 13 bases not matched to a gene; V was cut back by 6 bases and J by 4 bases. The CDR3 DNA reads TGTGCCAGCAGCTCCTCTCGACTAGCCGCCGCAGATACGCAGTATTTT. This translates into CASSSSRLAAADTQYF.